This T cell receptor beta chain was observed in a study of blood T cells in healthy people across ages (dated by TCRdb to between 2015 and 2017). Notes on the research overall: In model experiments, template switching captured about one uniquely barcoded TCR beta cDNA molecule for every two T cells. Using deep sequencing normalized with unique cDNA molecular identifiers, the study measured how TCR beta repertoire diversity changes with age. The donors were split into four age groups: young (average around 15 years), middle-aged (about 40), aged (roughly 60) and long-lived (over 75). To avoid experimental bias, donors of different ages were distributed randomly across sequencing lanes. Using the same blood draw, the study looked at two additional independent replicas of 1 million unique cDNA reads for two donors, one aged 18 to 30 and the other aged 80 or older.

The CDR3 numbers 14 residues from cysteine through phenylalanine. The CDR3 DNA has 42 bases and is translated from base 1. Based on the germline V gene, the CDR1 and CDR2 sequences are SGHRS and YFSETQ. Donors were a few dozen systemically healthy Caucasian individuals from Russia aged about 6 to 100 years. Approximately 9.7 milliliters of peripheral blood were drawn from each donor into EDTA-treated Vacutainer tubes. PBMCs were isolated by Ficoll-Paque density-gradient centrifugation, with at least 6 million obtained per sample. Total RNA, at least 5.5 micrograms per sample, was extracted from PBMCs with Trizol reagent. For every donor, flow cytometry on a PBMC aliquot measured the percentage of naive CD45RAhigh/CD27high T cells. Library preparation was by 5' RACE. Reads for this sample came from an Illumina HiSeq 2500. A second PCR of about 7 to 12 cycles was run with a J-beta primer mix and a sample-barcoded 5' primer. A template-switch 5' adaptor carrying 12 random nucleotides introduced a unique molecular identifier onto each TCR beta cDNA molecule. Each sample yielded at least 2.5 million CDR3-containing paired-end reads. All of the RNA was converted into first-strand cDNA using the Mint cDNA synthesis kit, with a TRBC-specific oligonucleotide serving as the primer. Following uracil-DNA glycosylase treatment, a first 18-cycle PCR with universal primers M1SS and BC2_uni_R was performed on all cDNA. On the authors' methods: Each sample was normalized by randomly selecting 1 million high-quality reads, each carrying a distinct molecular identifier. Instead of being binned into consensus sequences, reads that shared molecular identifiers were thrown out. CDR3 identification, clonotype clustering and error correction used MiTCR with a Q25 quality threshold and the strictest error-elimination algorithm. A nonparametric unseen species model using Euler transformation provided a lower-bound estimate of total TCR beta diversity. The public reads were reanalyzed by TCRdb: fastp trimming at Q25, MiXCR alignment, in-frame beta chains only. Rows are unified per CDR3 protein, each entry keeping the most common DNA and genes. TCRdb, not the authors, supplied the V and J calls. For this sample there are roughly 650,000 distinct CDR3 sequences; roughly 32% appear just once. The ten largest account for just over 15% of the sample.

What the authors observed across the whole study: Compared with the aged group, the long-lived group had more naive CD4+ T cells, fewer expanded clones and increased TCR diversity, a pattern suggesting age selection. Since profiling was done on bulk unsorted PBMCs, naive and antigen-experienced compartments could not be conclusively compared. Estimates of total diversity based on one million sequenced T cells were considered lower bounds and underestimates. Observed TCR beta diversity per million T cells fell roughly linearly with age, and a significant reduction was already apparent by age about 38. Donor CMV infection status was unknown, potentially confounding age-related changes in expanded clonotypes. Observed TCR beta diversity correlated strongly with the percentage of naive T cells measured by flow cytometry.

On this clonotype itself: Which antigen it targets is not known. The junction and the germline gene differ at one end; a read error may be behind it.

The source is a woman aged 80 or over in good health. Donor details come from another sample of the same person, matched by shared clones. The chain links TRBV5-1 with TRBJ2-5; TRBD2 matches 8 bases in the middle. Sequenced material: blood. CDR3 region: CTSSRTSQQETQYF. The bases are TGCACCAGCAGCCGGACTAGCCAGCAAGAGACCCAGTACTTC.